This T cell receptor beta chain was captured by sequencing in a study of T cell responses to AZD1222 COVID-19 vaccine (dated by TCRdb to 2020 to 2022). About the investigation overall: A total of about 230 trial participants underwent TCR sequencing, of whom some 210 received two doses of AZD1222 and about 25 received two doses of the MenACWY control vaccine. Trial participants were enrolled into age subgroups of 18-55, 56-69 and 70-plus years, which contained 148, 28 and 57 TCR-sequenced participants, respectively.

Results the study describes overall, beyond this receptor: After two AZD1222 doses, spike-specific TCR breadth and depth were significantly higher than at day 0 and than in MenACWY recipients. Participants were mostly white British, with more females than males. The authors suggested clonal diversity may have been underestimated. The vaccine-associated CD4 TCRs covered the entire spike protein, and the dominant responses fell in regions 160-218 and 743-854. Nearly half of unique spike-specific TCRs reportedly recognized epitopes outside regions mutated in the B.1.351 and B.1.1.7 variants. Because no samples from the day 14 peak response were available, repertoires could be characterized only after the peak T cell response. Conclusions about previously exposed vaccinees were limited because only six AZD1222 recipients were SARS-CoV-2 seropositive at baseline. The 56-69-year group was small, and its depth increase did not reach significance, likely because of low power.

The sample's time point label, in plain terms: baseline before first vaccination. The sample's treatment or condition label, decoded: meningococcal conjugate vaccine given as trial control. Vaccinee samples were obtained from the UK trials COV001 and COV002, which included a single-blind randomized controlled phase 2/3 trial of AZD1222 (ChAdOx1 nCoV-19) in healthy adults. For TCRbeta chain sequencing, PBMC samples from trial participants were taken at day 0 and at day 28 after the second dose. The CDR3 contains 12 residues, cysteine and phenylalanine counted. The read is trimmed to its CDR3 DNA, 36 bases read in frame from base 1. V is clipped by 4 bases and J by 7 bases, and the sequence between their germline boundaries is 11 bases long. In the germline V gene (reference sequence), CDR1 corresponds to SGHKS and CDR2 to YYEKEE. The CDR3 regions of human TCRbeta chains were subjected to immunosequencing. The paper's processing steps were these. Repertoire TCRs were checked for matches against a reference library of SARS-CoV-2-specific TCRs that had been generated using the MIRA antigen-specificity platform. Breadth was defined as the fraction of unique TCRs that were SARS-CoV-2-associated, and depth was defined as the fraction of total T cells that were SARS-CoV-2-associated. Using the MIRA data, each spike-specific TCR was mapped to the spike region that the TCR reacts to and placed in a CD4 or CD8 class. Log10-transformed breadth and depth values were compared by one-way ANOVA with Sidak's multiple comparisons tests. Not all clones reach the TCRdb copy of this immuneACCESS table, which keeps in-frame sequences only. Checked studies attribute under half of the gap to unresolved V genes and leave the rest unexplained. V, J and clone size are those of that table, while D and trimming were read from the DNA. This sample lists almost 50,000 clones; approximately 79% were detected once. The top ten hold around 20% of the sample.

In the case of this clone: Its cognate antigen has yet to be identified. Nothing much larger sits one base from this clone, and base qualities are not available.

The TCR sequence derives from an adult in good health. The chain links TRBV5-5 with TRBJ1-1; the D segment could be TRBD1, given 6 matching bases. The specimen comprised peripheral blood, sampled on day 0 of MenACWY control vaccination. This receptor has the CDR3 CASSPEDSEAFF. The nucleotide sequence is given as TGTGCCAGCAGCCCGGAGGACAGTGAAGCTTTCTTT.